This T cell receptor (beta chain) was recorded in a study of blood T cell repertoires in COVID-19. Participant ages covered roughly 18 to 89 years across 24 US areas. Participant-given clinical history determined each cohort assignment. Contact with a PCR-confirmed or clinician-diagnosed COVID-19 case occurred within 2 weeks of entry. This CDR3 region has 19 residues. Germline V lookup: CDR1 ENHRY, CDR2 SYGVKD. Trimming at V came to 0 bases and at J to 3 bases, leaving 10 bases not matched to a gene. In the authors' workflow: Quantification of nucleated cells was approximated via reference gene primer amplification. Repertoires were generated with immunoSEQ multiplex PCR, while TCRdb's copy carries only in-frame clones and drops some. V, J and clone size derive from that table, while D and trimming were established from the DNA sequence. The sample consists of 300,000 to 350,000 clones, approximately 90% of them appearing once.

The receptor was derived from a woman in her twenties or thirties who had been exposed to COVID-19. The J gene is TRBJ2-3, the V gene TRBV10-3, with 12 bases fitting TRBD2. Sequenced: PBMCs or T cells enriched from blood (not recorded which). The CDR3: CAISESTSGGPDRTDTQYF. CDR3 DNA: TGTGCCATCAGTGAGTCAACTAGCGGGGGGCCCGACCGGACAGATACGCAGTATTTT.